This T cell receptor (beta chain) was sequenced for a study of shared clonotypes between healthy human individuals. Study-wide background: Three CD4 naive, three CD4 memory, two CD8 naive and one CD8 memory plate were used per donor.

Regarding this clone: As yet, its antigen is unknown.

TCRdb's table, derived via immunoSEQ multiplex PCR, lists solely in-frame clones and lacks some. There are about a million clones in the sample; 65% to 80% occur only once, and 1.2% to 1.5% lies in the top ten. Overall study results and limits: How much donors shared clonotypes was expected to be affected by sequencing depth.

Adult donors, all healthy and HIV-negative, had no recent acute infections or vaccinations. The sequence derives from a man between 18 and 29 years old in good health. The material sequenced was memory CD4+ T cells sorted from blood. As to subset: CD45RA-negative fraction.

The CDR3 region is CASQRVYGTDTQYF. CDR3 bases: TGCGCCAGTCAGAGGGTATATGGCACAGATACGCAGTATTTT. This sequence joins TRBV5-1 and TRBJ2-3; TRBD2 is a possible D gene (5 bases). Germline CDR1 and CDR2: SGHRS and YFSETQ. The CDR3 loop spans 14 amino acids. V was trimmed by 8 bases and J by 1 base, leaving 14 bases between them.